A selection of T cell receptor beta chains follows, all from one sample in a study of Tregs in tolerant kidney transplant recipients. These receptors have no known antigen. Profiling relied on immunoSEQ multiplex PCR, and the TCRdb table lists in-frame clones only, not all of them. The sample holds around 30,000 clones, roughly four fifths seen once. The specimen sequenced was Tregs from blood cultured with allogeneic cells. The receptors shown here come from a human donor in good health. CDR3s include the opening cysteine and the closing phenylalanine or tryptophan. Fields, in order: D gene, J gene, V gene, clone size, CDR3 DNA, CDR3 protein. D genes are given only for firm matches. Where a row states a size, it is once, few, many or the class of an expanded clone; other rows omit it.

D: TRBD2
J: TRBJ2-7
V: TRBV27
size: -
DNA: TGTGCCAGCAGTCCTGAGAGACGTAGCGGGAGGGCCTACGAGCAGTACTTC
CDR3: CASSPERRSGRAYEQYF

D: -
J: TRBJ2-3
V: TRBV11-3
size: -
DNA: TGTGCCAGCAGCCTCCTTGATCAGGCGATCACAGATACGCAGTATTTT
CDR3: CASSLLDQAITDTQYF

D: -
J: TRBJ2-7
V: TRBV10-3
size: -
DNA: TGTGCCATCAGTGAGGGGCAGCTCCTCTACGAGCAGTACTTC
CDR3: CAISEGQLLYEQYF

D: -
J: TRBJ1-3
V: TRBV7-2
size: -
DNA: TGTGCCAGCAGCTTACAAACGGGGGGGGACACCATATATTTT
CDR3: CASSLQTGGDTIYF

D: TRBD2
J: TRBJ2-1
V: TRBV18
size: -
DNA: TGTGCCAGCTCACCGCAAACTAGCGTAACCTACAATGAGCAGTTCTTC
CDR3: CASSPQTSVTYNEQFF

D: -
J: TRBJ1-3
V: TRBV2
size: -
DNA: TGTGCCAGCGACCAAGACGTCGGAAACACCATATATTTT
CDR3: CASDQDVGNTIYF

D: -
J: TRBJ1-2
V: TRBV19
size: few
DNA: TGTGCCAGTAGTAGAGGAGAGATGGGCTATGGCTACACCTTC
CDR3: CASSRGEMGYGYTF

D: -
J: TRBJ1-1
V: TRBV5-4
size: -
DNA: TGTGCCAGCAGCCCGGGTCGCCTGGGAGGCACTGAAGCTTTCTTT
CDR3: CASSPGRLGGTEAFF

D: TRBD1
J: TRBJ1-2
V: TRBV11-3
size: -
DNA: TGTGCCAGCAGCTTAAGGGACAGGGCCCCCCTTTCGCATGGCTACACCTTC
CDR3: CASSLRDRAPLSHGYTF

D: -
J: TRBJ2-3
V: TRBV9
size: once
DNA: TGTGCCAGCAGCGGGGGGGCAGGGGATACGCAGTATTTT
CDR3: CASSGGAGDTQYF

D: -
J: TRBJ2-1
V: TRBV7-2
size: -
DNA: TGTGCCAGCAGTCCCAGCGGATCCTCCTACAATGAGCAGTTCTTC
CDR3: CASSPSGSSYNEQFF

D: TRBD2
J: TRBJ2-1
V: TRBV7-6
size: -
DNA: TGTGCCAGCAGCTTAGATGGGACTAGTTCCAATGAGCAGTTCTTC
CDR3: CASSLDGTSSNEQFF

D: TRBD1
J: TRBJ1-5
V: TRBV30
size: few
DNA: TGTGCCTGGAGTAGGGACAGGGGGAGCAATCAGCCCCAGCATTTT
CDR3: CAWSRDRGSNQPQHF

D: -
J: TRBJ2-3
V: TRBV7-2
size: -
DNA: TGTGCCAGCAGCTCAGTTACTCGCACAGATACGCAGTATTTT
CDR3: CASSSVTRTDTQYF

D: TRBD1
J: TRBJ1-5
V: TRBV18
size: -
DNA: TGTGCCAGCTCACCGACAGGGGAGGGTCAGCCCCAGCATTTT
CDR3: CASSPTGEGQPQHF

D: TRBD1
J: TRBJ1-6
V: TRBV6-5
size: once
DNA: TGTGCCAGCAGTTACTCGGGACAGGGTCGATCACCCCTCCACTTT
CDR3: CASSYSGQGRSPLHF

D: TRBD2
J: TRBJ2-2
V: TRBV2
size: -
DNA: TGTGCCAGCCGGACTAGCGGGGGGGCATGGACCGGGGAGCTGTTTTTT
CDR3: CASRTSGGAWTGELFF

D: TRBD1
J: TRBJ2-5
V: TRBV5-1
size: -
DNA: TGCGCCAGCAGCTTGGGAGGGACAGGGGGCGCGGAGACCCAGTACTTC
CDR3: CASSLGGTGGAETQYF

D: -
J: TRBJ2-4
V: TRBV19
size: -
DNA: TGTGCCAGTAGGGGAAGGGGCAAAAACATTCAGTACTTC
CDR3: CASRGRGKNIQYF

D: -
J: TRBJ1-5
V: TRBV30
size: -
DNA: TGTGCCTGGAGCTTTGGTAACAATCAGCCCCAGCATTTT
CDR3: CAWSFGNNQPQHF

D: -
J: TRBJ2-3
V: TRBV4-1
size: -
DNA: TGCGCCAGCAGCCAAACGTTCCTGCTCGATACGCAGTATTTT
CDR3: CASSQTFLLDTQYF

D: -
J: TRBJ1-2
V: TRBV30
size: few
DNA: TGTGCCTGGAGTGTGAAGGGGGTAGCCTATGGCTACACCTTC
CDR3: CAWSVKGVAYGYTF

D: -
J: TRBJ2-7
V: TRBV2
size: -
DNA: TGTGCCAGCAGGACGGACAGTTACGAGCAGTACTTC
CDR3: CASRTDSYEQYF

D: -
J: TRBJ2-5
V: TRBV18
size: -
DNA: TGTGCCAGCTCACCACGGACAGAGGAGATCCAAGAGACCCAGTACTTC
CDR3: CASSPRTEEIQETQYF

D: -
J: TRBJ2-7
V: TRBV11-3
size: -
DNA: TGTGCCAGCAGCAGAAACCGGGCCTACGAGCAGTACTTC
CDR3: CASSRNRAYEQYF

D: TRBD2
J: TRBJ2-1
V: TRBV5-5
size: few
DNA: TGTGCCAGCAGCTCGATCCCTATATCCACGCGGGGACTAGCCTACAATGAGCAGTTCTTC
CDR3: CASSSIPISTRGLAYNEQFF

D: -
J: TRBJ2-5
V: TRBV6-6
size: -
DNA: TGTGCCAGCGGTTTATTCGCGTCGGGCCAAGAGACCCAGTACTTC
CDR3: CASGLFASGQETQYF

D: TRBD1
J: TRBJ1-4
V: TRBV2
size: -
DNA: TGTGCCAGCACCCGCAATCAGGGGGCTCAAGAAAAACTGTTTTTT
CDR3: CASTRNQGAQEKLFF

D: -
J: TRBJ1-3
V: TRBV14
size: few
DNA: TGTGCCAGCAGCCAAGAAGGGAAAACCAGAAACACCATATATTTT
CDR3: CASSQEGKTRNTIYF

D: -
J: TRBJ1-2
V: TRBV4-1
size: -
DNA: TGCGCCAGCAGCCCGGGGGCAGGACTCCGGATTGGTGGCTACACCTTC
CDR3: CASSPGAGLRIGGYTF

D: -
J: TRBJ2-7
V: TRBV5-5
size: -
DNA: TGTGCCAGCAGCTTGAGTGTGGGCTCTCCGAGCTCCTACGAGCAGTACTTC
CDR3: CASSLSVGSPSSYEQYF

D: -
J: TRBJ2-3
V: TRBV5-1
size: -
DNA: TGCGCCAGCAGACTGGGGTCCCGAAGCACAGATACGCAGTATTTT
CDR3: CASRLGSRSTDTQYF

D: -
J: TRBJ2-7
V: TRBV10-3
size: -
DNA: TGTGCCATCAGTGAGAGTAGTAGGGCCTCCTACGAGCAGTACTTC
CDR3: CAISESSRASYEQYF

D: TRBD2
J: TRBJ2-1
V: TRBV2
size: -
DNA: TGTGCCAGCAGTGGCCTAGCGGGAAAGTTCTTC
CDR3: CASSGLAGKFF

D: -
J: TRBJ1-1
V: TRBV4-3
size: -
DNA: TGCGCCAGCAGCCAAGATTCAGGGGTGAACACTGAAGCTTTCTTT
CDR3: CASSQDSGVNTEAFF

D: -
J: TRBJ1-1
V: TRBV18
size: -
DNA: TGTGCCAGCTCGGGGGGCCTGAACACTGAAGCTTTCTTT
CDR3: CASSGGLNTEAFF

D: -
J: TRBJ1-1
V: TRBV6-5
size: -
DNA: TGTGCCAGCAGTTACCTCCCTGGGAGTCGGAACACTGAAGCTTTCTTT
CDR3: CASSYLPGSRNTEAFF